This T cell receptor beta chain was profiled in a study of PD-1 blockade in classical Hodgkin lymphoma. Study-wide points: Partial responders and progressors had significantly lower baseline TCR diversity.

Turning to this clone: The antigen remains undetermined.

This sample's time point: cycle 4 day 1 (C4D1), after 6 weeks of nivolumab. Every patient relapsed after autologous stem cell transplantation, and brentuximab vedotin exposure varied. Profiling relied on immunoSEQ multiplex PCR, and the TCRdb table lists in-frame clones only, not all of them. The sample contains some 39,000 clones, around 80% of which appear only once. Per germline, CDR1 SEHNR and CDR2 FQNEAQ (reference sequence). The CDR3 runs 13 residues. J gave up 0 bases and V 8 bases, and 2 bases lay outside the gene matches. The sequence derives from a human donor with classical Hodgkin lymphoma. This chain connects TRBV7-9 to TRBJ1-1; TRBD1 matches 8 bases. The specimen was peripheral blood mononuclear cells (PBMCs), collected before the fourth cycle of nivolumab. As DNA, the CDR3 is TGTGCCAGCCGACAGGGGATGAACACTGAAGCTTTCTTT. It encodes CASRQGMNTEAFF.